This TCR beta chain was identified in a study of T cells in Graves' hyperthyroidism and ophthalmopathy. The study left out patients who had uncontrolled infection, other autoimmune disease, pregnancy or lactation. Study results and caveats: Median prediction lead before ophthalmopathy onset was roughly 6 months with the model.

The CDR3 regions of TCR beta were amplified from RNA transcripts. The primer set for the first-round RT-PCR of the TCR CDR3 was HTBI. TCRdb re-called the multiplex PCR reads with MiXCR, one entry per CDR3 protein. The table lists roughly 520,000 distinct CDR3 sequences, roughly a quarter of them singletons. Deletions cut 6 bases from V and 1 base from J, with 15 bases between. CDR3 length: 15 residues. Germline assignment: CDR1 MNHNS and CDR2 SASEGT. A note on this clonotype: Its antigen is currently unknown.

The V and J genes are TRBV6-1 and TRBJ1-1, with D unclear. This sequence was found in a woman aged 25-40 years with Graves' ophthalmopathy. The sample consisted of blood. The CDR3 loop reads CASRSRTAENTEAFF. The CDR3 nucleotides read TGTGCCAGCAGATCTAGGACGGCAGAGAACACTGAAGCTTTCTTT.